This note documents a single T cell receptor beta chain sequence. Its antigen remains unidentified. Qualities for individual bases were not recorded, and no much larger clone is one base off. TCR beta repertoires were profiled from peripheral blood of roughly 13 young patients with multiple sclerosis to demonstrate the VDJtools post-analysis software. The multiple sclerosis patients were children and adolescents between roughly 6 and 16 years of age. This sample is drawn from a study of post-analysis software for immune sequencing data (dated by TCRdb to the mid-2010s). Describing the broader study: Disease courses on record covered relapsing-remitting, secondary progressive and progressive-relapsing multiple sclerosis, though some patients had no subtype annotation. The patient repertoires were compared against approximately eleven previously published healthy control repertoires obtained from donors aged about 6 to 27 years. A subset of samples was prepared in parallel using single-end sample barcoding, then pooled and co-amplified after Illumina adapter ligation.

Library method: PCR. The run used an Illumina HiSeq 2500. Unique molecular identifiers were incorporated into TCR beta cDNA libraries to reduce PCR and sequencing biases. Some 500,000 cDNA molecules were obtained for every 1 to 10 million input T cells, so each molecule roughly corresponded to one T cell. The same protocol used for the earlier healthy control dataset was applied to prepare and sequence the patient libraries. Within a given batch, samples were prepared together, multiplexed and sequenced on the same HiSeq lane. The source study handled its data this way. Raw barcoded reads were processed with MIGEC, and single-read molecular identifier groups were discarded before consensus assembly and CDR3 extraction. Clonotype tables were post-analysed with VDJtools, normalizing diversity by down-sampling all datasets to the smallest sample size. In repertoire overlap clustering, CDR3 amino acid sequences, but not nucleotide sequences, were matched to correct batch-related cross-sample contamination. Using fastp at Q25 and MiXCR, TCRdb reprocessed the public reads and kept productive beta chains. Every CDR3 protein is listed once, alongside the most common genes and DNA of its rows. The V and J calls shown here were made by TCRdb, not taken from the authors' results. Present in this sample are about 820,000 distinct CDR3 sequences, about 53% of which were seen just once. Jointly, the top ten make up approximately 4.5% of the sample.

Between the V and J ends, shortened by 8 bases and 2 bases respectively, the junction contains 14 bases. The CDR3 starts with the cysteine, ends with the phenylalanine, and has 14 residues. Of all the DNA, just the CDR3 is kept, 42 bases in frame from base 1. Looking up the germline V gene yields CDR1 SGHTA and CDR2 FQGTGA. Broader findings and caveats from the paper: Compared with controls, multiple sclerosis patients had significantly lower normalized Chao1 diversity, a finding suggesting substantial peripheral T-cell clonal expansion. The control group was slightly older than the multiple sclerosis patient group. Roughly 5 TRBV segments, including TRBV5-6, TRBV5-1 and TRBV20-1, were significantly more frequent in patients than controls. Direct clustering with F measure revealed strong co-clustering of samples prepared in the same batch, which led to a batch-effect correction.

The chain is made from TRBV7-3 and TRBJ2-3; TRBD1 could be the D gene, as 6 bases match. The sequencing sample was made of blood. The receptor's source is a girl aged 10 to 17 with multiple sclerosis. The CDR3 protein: CASQLGANTDTQYF. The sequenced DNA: TGTGCCAGCCAGCTGGGGGCTAACACAGATACGCAGTATTTT.